The source of this TCR beta chain is a study of T-cell memory formation after mild COVID-19. Study-wide findings and caveats: Specificity for SARS-CoV-2 was not confirmed among the second-wave clones peaking on day 37.

This clonotype was seen only a few times. Its antigen is as yet unknown. Trimming removed 6 bases from V and 7 bases from J, with 10 bases in between. Germline V gene data show CDR1 as SGHAT and CDR2 as FQNNGV. CDR3 length equals 12 residues. TCRdb re-derived calls from the 5' RACE reads in MiXCR, one entry per CDR3 protein. The sample holds 150,000 to 200,000 distinct CDR3 sequences; 9.5% to 13% are singletons and the top ten take roughly 3.8%. This sequence was found in a man between 18 and 35 years old who had mild COVID-19 (a few samples of this study predate the infection). Cell type and time point are not known. This chain uses TRBV11-2 with TRBJ2-1; a possible D gene is TRBD1 (6 bases). Sequences were obtained from PBMCs or a T cell subset sorted from them (not recorded which). The CDR3 loop reads CASRAQGNEQFF. CDR3 in DNA: TGTGCCAGCAGGGCTCAGGGGAATGAGCAGTTCTTC.